This TCR beta chain was identified during a study of T cells in localized non-small cell lung cancer. A word on this clone: Its cognate antigen is unknown.

Germline CDR1 reads SGHTA; CDR2 reads FQGTGA. Losses at the gene ends were 2 bases for V and 5 bases for J; bases not matched to a gene: 12. This CDR3 contains 18 residues. Repertoires were generated with immunoSEQ multiplex PCR, while TCRdb's copy carries only in-frame clones and drops some. The table has 40,000 to 65,000 clones, over 80% seen once. Overall study results and limits: Of the tissues analyzed, uninvolved adjacent lung showed maximal T cell clonality, greater than tumor. Adjacent lung had a median about 55 of the 100 largest tumor clones. Sequencing, confined to only one tumor region, leaves heterogeneity possible.

The sequencing here drew on peripheral blood mononuclear cells, taken before any cancer treatment. The rearrangement uses TRBV7-3 and TRBJ2-5; 12 positions agree with TRBD2. The TCR originated in a man aged 35-75 years with stage III lung adenocarcinoma. CDR3 coding DNA: TGTGCCAGCAGCTTACGGCTAGCGGGAGGGCCCGCTACGGAGACCCAGTACTTC. Translating gives CASSLRLAGGPATETQYF.